This is a list of T cell receptor beta chains from one sample in a study of blood T cell repertoires in COVID-19. TCRdb's copy holds only in-frame clones and misses some; the assay was immunoSEQ multiplex PCR. The top ten clones hold 5% to 6% of a sample with under 250,000 clones, 86% of them seen once. The sequenced sample consisted of peripheral blood. Every receptor here comes from a woman of 80 years or more with COVID-19, enrolled during active disease. The CDR3 runs from the conserved cysteine through the conserved F or W. D genes are given only for firm matches. Not all rows give a size; the values are once, few, many and, for expanded clones, a class.

clone size	V gene	J gene	D gene	CDR3 DNA	CDR3 protein
-	TRBV18	TRBJ1-1	TRBD1	TGTGCCAGCTCAAATACAGGGGGTTACACTGAAGCTTTCTTT	CASSNTGGYTEAFF
-	TRBV5-1	TRBJ2-2	-	TGCGCCAGCAGCTTGGCCATGACATCCACCGGGGAGCTGTTTTTT	CASSLAMTSTGELFF
once	TRBV25-1	TRBJ1-1	TRBD1	TGTGCCAGCACCGGGACAGGGGGCAGGGACACTGAAGCTTTCTTT	CASTGTGGRDTEAFF
-	TRBV19	TRBJ1-4	-	TGTGCCAGTATTTGGGGGGACAAACTGTTTTTT	CASIWGDKLFF
-	TRBV3-1/TRBV3-2	TRBJ1-6	TRBD1	TGTGCCAGCAGCCAGGGGACAGGGGACTTGTTTAATTCACCCCTCCACTTT	CASSQGTGDLFNSPLHF
few	TRBV18	TRBJ1-1	TRBD1	TGTGCCAGCTCACCATCGACAGGGGGCACTGAAGCTTTCTTT	CASSPSTGGTEAFF
-	TRBV6-4	TRBJ1-2	-	TGTGCCAGCAGTGACAGGAGGGGCTACACCTTC	CASSDRRGYTF
-	TRBV12-3/TRBV12-4	TRBJ1-5	-	TGTGCCAGCAGTCCGGAGTTTCAGCCCCAGCATTTT	CASSPEFQPQHF
-	TRBV11-2	TRBJ2-1	TRBD2	TGTGCCAGCAGCTCGGGACTAGCGGGGGGGAATGAGCAGTTCTTC	CASSSGLAGGNEQFF
-	TRBV11-2	TRBJ1-2	-	TGTGCCACCTCTCCCCAGGGGAACTATGGCTACACCTTC	CATSPQGNYGYTF
-	TRBV6-5	TRBJ1-2	-	TGTGCCAGCAGTTACTCGAGTGGGGCCCACTATGGCTACACCTTC	CASSYSSGAHYGYTF
-	TRBV5-4	TRBJ2-2	TRBD1	TGTGCCAGCAGCACCCTGACAGGGAGTATTGGCGGCACCGGGGAGCTGTTTTTT	CASSTLTGSIGGTGELFF
-	TRBV5-6	TRBJ1-3	-	TGTGCCAGCAGCTTCTACAGCTTCTCTGGAAACACCATATATTTT	CASSFYSFSGNTIYF
-	TRBV6-6	TRBJ1-3	TRBD1	TGTGCCTCAACCCTCGGGACAGGGGTTACCGGAAACACCATATATTTT	CASTLGTGVTGNTIYF
-	TRBV21-1	TRBJ1-4	-	TGTGCCAGCAGCAAAGATGGGGCAGGGGTTAATGAAAAACTGTTTTTT	CASSKDGAGVNEKLFF
-	TRBV7-2	TRBJ2-7	TRBD2	TGTGCCAGCAGCCCAAGACTAGCGGGGGGGCCGGGGAACTACGAGCAGTACTTC	CASSPRLAGGPGNYEQYF
-	TRBV6-5	TRBJ1-6	-	TGTGCCAGCAGCCCCAATCCTTCACCCCTCCACTTT	CASSPNPSPLHF
few	TRBV7-9	TRBJ1-1	-	TGTGCCAGCAGTTCCCTTCAGGGAATTGAAGCTTTCTTT	CASSSLQGIEAFF
-	TRBV19	TRBJ2-2	TRBD1	TGTGCCAGTTCTCAGGGGGCCGGAACCGGGGAGCTGTTTTTT	CASSQGAGTGELFF
-	TRBV6-6	TRBJ1-1	TRBD1	TGTGCCAGCAGTCGGACAGGGGGCATCACTGAAGCTTTCTTT	CASSRTGGITEAFF
-	TRBV2	TRBJ1-5	-	TGTGCCAGCCACCGCGGGGGCCCCTACACTAATCAGCCCCAGCATTTT	CASHRGGPYTNQPQHF
-	TRBV5-1	TRBJ2-3	TRBD2	TGCGCCAGCAGCTTGGGACTAGCGGGGTTGGATTGGGATACGCAGTATTTT	CASSLGLAGLDWDTQYF
few	TRBV10-1	TRBJ1-1	-	TGCGCCAGCAAGGGAGAGACGGAGAACACTGAAGCTTTCTTT	CASKGETENTEAFF
-	TRBV2	TRBJ1-5	-	TGTGCCAGCAGTGGAACAGGGCCCCCAGGCAATCAGCCCCAGCATTTT	CASSGTGPPGNQPQHF
-	TRBV18	TRBJ1-6	TRBD1	TGTGCCAGCTCACCACCGGGACAGGGGGCTTCACCCCTCCACTTT	CASSPPGQGASPLHF
-	TRBV10-3	TRBJ1-5	-	TGTGCCATCAGAGATGGACTTGGGGAGCCCCAGCATTTT	CAIRDGLGEPQHF
few	TRBV7-2	TRBJ1-2	TRBD1	TGTGCCAGCAGCCTCGACAGGGGAAACTATGGCTACACCTTC	CASSLDRGNYGYTF
-	TRBV29-1	TRBJ1-3	-	TGCAGCGTTGGCGAGGGAAACACCATATATTTT	CSVGEGNTIYF
-	TRBV6-1	TRBJ1-2	-	TGTGCCAGCAGTGGGGGTTCCGGGGGACTAAACTATGGCTACACCTTC	CASSGGSGGLNYGYTF
-	TRBV27	TRBJ1-1	-	TGTGCCAGCAGTTCCCCAGGGACTGAAGCTTTCTTT	CASSSPGTEAFF
-	TRBV5-4	TRBJ2-4	TRBD1	TGTGCCAGCAGCTTCGACGGGACAGGGGGCGTCATTCAGTACTTC	CASSFDGTGGVIQYF
-	TRBV20-1	TRBJ1-1	-	TGCAGTGCTCCCAACAGCTTTGAAGCTTTCTTT	CSAPNSFEAFF
-	TRBV24-1	TRBJ2-3	TRBD1	TGTGCCACCAGTGAATATACAGGGGGCCGGGCAGATACGCAGTATTTT	CATSEYTGGRADTQYF
-	TRBV11-1	TRBJ1-1	-	TGTGCCAGCAGCTTGTCAGGGTTAACTGAAGCTTTCTTT	CASSLSGLTEAFF
-	TRBV6-1	TRBJ2-6	-	TGTGCCAGCAGTGTCGGACAGCCGGGTGGGGCCAACGTCCTGACTTTC	CASSVGQPGGANVLTF
-	TRBV28	TRBJ1-5	TRBD1	TGTGCCAGCCCTCCCAGGGGGTACAGCGCGAATCAGCCCCAGCATTTT	CASPPRGYSANQPQHF
-	TRBV5-6	TRBJ1-2	-	TGTGCCAGCAGCTTGGCCGGTAGTAACTATGGCTACACCTTC	CASSLAGSNYGYTF
-	TRBV10-3	TRBJ2-5	-	TGTGCCATCAGCGCAGGGGCGGAAGAGACCCAGTACTTC	CAISAGAEETQYF
-	TRBV11-2	TRBJ2-1	TRBD1	TGTGCCAGCAGTCTCGACAGGGCAAATGAGCAGTTCTTC	CASSLDRANEQFF
-	TRBV18	TRBJ2-1	-	TGTGCCAGCTCAGCCGCAGGATACTCCTACAATGAGCAGTTCTTC	CASSAAGYSYNEQFF
-	TRBV7-9	TRBJ1-1	TRBD1	TGTGCCAGCAGCTCCTTCGGGACAGGGGCTGAAGCTTTCTTT	CASSSFGTGAEAFF
-	TRBV6-1	TRBJ1-6	-	TGTGCCAGCAGTGAAGCGCGGAGTAGGCGGGATTCACCCCTCCACTTT	CASSEARSRRDSPLHF
-	TRBV11-2	TRBJ2-5	-	TGTGCCAGCAGCCGGACTACCATGAGGGAAGAGACCCAGTACTTC	CASSRTTMREETQYF
-	TRBV4-2	TRBJ1-4	-	TGTGCCAGCAGACACCCGGGACTCCCGAATGAAAAACTGTTTTTT	CASRHPGLPNEKLFF
-	TRBV29-1	TRBJ1-2	TRBD1	TGCAGCGTTGAAAAGGGGGCCGGCTATGGCTACACCTTC	CSVEKGAGYGYTF
-	TRBV28	TRBJ2-1	TRBD1	TGTGCCAGCAGGTCACAGGGGACAGGGGGTGAGCAGTTCTTC	CASRSQGTGGEQFF
-	TRBV6-6	TRBJ1-1	TRBD1	TGTGCCAGCACCCAGGCAGGGGGGAACGTGAACACTGAAGCTTTCTTT	CASTQAGGNVNTEAFF
once	TRBV5-1	TRBJ2-3	-	TGCGCCAGCAGCTTGAACCAGGTTAGCACAGATACGCAGTATTTT	CASSLNQVSTDTQYF
-	TRBV16	TRBJ2-3	TRBD2	TGTGCCAGCAGCCAGGGAGGGGCAGATACGCAGTATTTT	CASSQGGADTQYF
-	TRBV2	TRBJ1-5	-	TGTGCCAGCAGTAGGCATCAAGCGAGTGAGCCCCAGCATTTT	CASSRHQASEPQHF
-	TRBV5-1	TRBJ1-4	TRBD1	TGCGCCAGCAGCTCCACAGGGGGTAGTGAAAAACTGTTTTTT	CASSSTGGSEKLFF
-	TRBV6-5	TRBJ1-1	-	TGTGCCAGCAGTTACTCGGACAGCGTGACTGAAGCTTTCTTT	CASSYSDSVTEAFF
-	TRBV7-9	TRBJ1-6	-	TGTGCCAGCAGCTTAGGTCGGGCACCCCTCCACTTT	CASSLGRAPLHF
-	TRBV3-1/TRBV3-2	TRBJ1-1	-	TGTGCCAGCAGCCCCCTGGGGGCCCTTATGAACACTGAAGCTTTCTTT	CASSPLGALMNTEAFF
-	TRBV2	TRBJ2-1	-	TGTGCCAGCAACCTCCTCCTGGGGCTTTACAATGAGCAGTTCTTC	CASNLLLGLYNEQFF
few	TRBV13	TRBJ2-4	-	TGTGCCAGCAGCTCCCGGGCGGGCGGGAACATTCAGTACTTC	CASSSRAGGNIQYF
-	TRBV28	TRBJ1-4	TRBD1	TGTGCCAGCAGTCAGGACAGGGGTGGTGAAAAACTGTTTTTT	CASSQDRGGEKLFF